This T cell receptor (beta chain) was documented in a study of shared clonotypes between healthy human individuals. General study findings and limits: Since donors were few, the genetic and exposure-history diversity represented was limited.

CDR3 length equals 14 residues. CDR1 is LNHDA and CDR2 is SQIVND in the germline V gene (reference sequence). Trimming at V came to 6 bases and at J to 2 bases, leaving 3 bases not matched to a gene. Deep level was the assay's run setting. Assay: immunoSEQ multiplex PCR; the TCRdb copy retains only in-frame clones and omits some. The table shows some 500,000 clones, with roughly 95% occurring only once. Details on this clone: Its antigen is as yet unknown.

The chain is built from TRBV19 and TRBJ2-7; 11 bases align to TRBD2. The sequenced material came from naive CD4+ T cells sorted from blood. Subset reported: CD45RA+ positively selected. The receptor was isolated from a woman aged 25 to 39 in good health. CDR3 bases: TGTGCCAGTAGAGTAGCGGGAGGGCCCTACGAGCAGTACTTC. Its protein product is CASRVAGGPYEQYF.